This T cell receptor (beta chain) was recorded in a study of PD-L1 blockade in urothelial cancer. About the study: Analysis of the blood was performed 3 weeks (second dose) and 6 weeks after treatment start. Study observations and caveats: Tumor-associated blood clones were expanded more by durable-benefit patients at 3 weeks.

The CDR3 spans 16 residues. Looked up from germline, CDR1 is SNHLY and CDR2 is FYNNEI. With V trimmed by 2 bases and J by 2 bases, 4 bases remained unmatched. In the case of this clone: As yet, its antigen is unknown.

The templates were synthetic TCR analogs, and they were spiked into each PCR. Sequencing used immunoSEQ multiplex PCR; TCRdb keeps in-frame clones, though not all of them. The table includes about 76,000 clones, around 93% detected once. Sample time point: peripheral blood 6 weeks after treatment start. The V and J genes are TRBV2 and TRBJ1-1, with 11 bases fitting TRBD1. The specimen comprised PBMCs, sampled around atezolizumab (anti-PD-L1) treatment. This receptor was obtained from a woman older than 75 with urothelial cancer. The CDR3 sequence is CASSERRTGGNTEAFF. Here the CDR3 DNA reads TGTGCCAGCAGTGAAAGGAGGACAGGGGGCAACACTGAAGCTTTCTTT.